This TCR beta chain is drawn from a study of human T cells and chemical hapten exposure. This sample's time point: healthy volunteer bleed at 2 weeks. RNA extraction used unfractionated whole blood as the source of total RNA. This clonotype was observed at least ten times. Trimming took off 2 bases at V and 1 base at J, with 8 bases between the two ends. Germline V gene data show CDR1 as SNHLY and CDR2 as FYNNEI. CDR3 size: 14 residues. What the library attached to individual cDNA molecules were unique molecular identifiers. Per the study methods: Samples ranged from 23,224 to 690,600 TCRs, with a median of roughly 96,000. TCRdb re-analysed the RACE reads in MiXCR, keeping a single row per CDR3 protein. Here the V and J calls rest on TCRdb's processing, not on the authors' analysis. The sample includes tens of thousands of distinct CDR3 sequences, about 4.5% seen only once; the top ten take roughly 6%.

The specimen was whole blood. This chain connects TRBV2 to TRBJ1-1, with D unresolved. This TCR was recovered from a human donor in good health. Some clones in this sample may be carry-over from other donors' samples. This chain's CDR3 is CASSEWVENTEAFF. CDR3 nucleotides: TGTGCCAGCAGTGAATGGGTGGAGAACACTGAAGCTTTCTTT.